A single sample gave rise to the 10 T cell receptor beta chains below, sequenced in a study of cytomegalovirus exposure and HLA in healthy donors. PCR amplification relied on 60 Vbeta primers (plus 13 Jbeta primers). The repertoire was sequenced with immunoSEQ multiplex PCR; TCRdb's copy has only in-frame clones and lacks some. This sample contains 140,000 to 150,000 clones. Sequencing was carried out using PBMCs. Receptor source: a woman in her fifties or sixties in good health and CMV-seronegative.

The chain uses TRBV7-3 and TRBJ1-1, with 9 bases lining up with TRBD1. This CDR3 comprises 14 residues. Germline assignment: CDR1 SGHTA and CDR2 FQGTGA. J gave up 3 bases and V 6 bases, and 5 bases lay outside the gene matches. CDR3 bases: TGTGCCAGCAGTGACAGGGGGAAGGACACTGAAGCTTTCTTT. Protein product: CASSDRGKDTEAFF.

This chain links TRBV27 with TRBJ2-1, with D perhaps matching TRBD2 (6 bases). V was pared by 2 bases and J by 3 bases, with 14 bases between. Germline loops: CDR1 MNHEY, CDR2 SMNVEV (reference sequence). This CDR3 contains 16 residues. CDR3 loop: CASSLNVGGGYNEQFF. Here the CDR3 DNA reads TGTGCCAGCAGTTTAAACGTGGGGGGAGGCTACAATGAGCAGTTCTTC.

The chain is built from TRBV28 and TRBJ1-6, with 8 nucleotides matching TRBD1. There are 14 residues in the CDR3. The V gene end was trimmed by 3 bases and the J gene end by 9 bases; junction bases not matched to a gene: 4. Germline V gene data show CDR1 as MDHEN and CDR2 as SYDVKM. CDR3 in DNA: TGTGCCAGCAGTTTCGCCACAGGGGGTTCACCCCTCCACTTT. Encoded protein: CASSFATGGSPLHF.

This chain uses TRBV5-1 with TRBJ2-7; TRBD2 matches 11 bases. The ends lost 4 bases at V and 5 bases at J; junction bases unmatched: 8. CDR3 length equals 15 residues. Germline CDR1 SGHRS, CDR2 YFSETQ. This CDR3 is CASSRSSGRANEQYF. DNA for the CDR3: TGCGCCAGCAGCAGAAGTAGCGGGAGGGCCAACGAGCAGTACTTC.

The CDR3: CASSIGQGYTEAFF. As DNA, the CDR3 is TGTGCCAGTAGTATCGGGCAGGGGTACACTGAAGCTTTCTTT. The chain joins TRBV19 to TRBJ1-1; TRBD1 might be the D (6 bases). The germline V and J ends were trimmed by 3 bases and 3 bases, with 11 bases remaining between them. Germline V gene lookup returns CDR1 LNHDA and CDR2 SQIVND (reference sequence). The CDR3 contains 14 residues.

The V gene is TRBV15, the J gene TRBJ2-1; 11 bases fit TRBD1. The CDR3 loop spans 16 amino acids. Germline values: CDR1 LNHNV, CDR2 YYDKDF (reference sequence). J lost 7 bases, V lost 3 bases, and 8 bases had no gene match. The CDR3 reads CATSSLLGDRGNEQFF. The CDR3 nucleotides read TGTGCCACCAGCAGTCTCCTCGGGGACAGGGGGAATGAGCAGTTCTTC.

The V and J genes are TRBV7-6 and TRBJ1-1, with 8 positions matching TRBD1. The CDR3 has 15 residues. The V and J ends lost 1 base and 2 bases, in that order; junction bases with no gene match: 3. Germline V gene lookup returns CDR1 SGHVS and CDR2 FNYEAQ. CDR3 DNA: TGTGCCAGCAGCTTAGGAGACAGGGGAAACACTGAAGCTTTCTTT. Residues: CASSLGDRGNTEAFF.

The genes are TRBV6-5 and TRBJ1-6, with D hard to call. Germline V gene sequence: CDR1 MNHEY, CDR2 SVGAGI. The CDR3 extends over 13 amino acids. V dropped 2 bases and J dropped 10 bases, with 9 bases sitting between them. CDR3: CASSYNPESPLHF. CDR3 bases: TGTGCCAGCAGTTACAACCCGGAGTCACCCCTCCACTTT.

The chain links TRBV4-3 to TRBJ2-7; weak D call: TRBD1 (6 bases). Trimming removed 4 bases from V and 4 bases from J, with 17 bases in between. In germline, CDR1 is LGHNA, CDR2 YSLEER. This CDR3 has 15 residues. The CDR3 loop reads CASSPLTGPEYEQYF. In nucleotides, the CDR3 is TGCGCCAGCAGCCCCCTGACAGGACCCGAATACGAGCAGTACTTC.

V is TRBV7-2 and J is TRBJ1-2; tentatively, D is TRBD1 (5 bases). CDR1 is SGHTA, CDR2 FQGNSA, per germline. The CDR3 runs to 15 residues. Between the trimmed V and J ends, which lost 2 bases and 8 bases, there was a span of 18 bases. CDR3 region: CASSLKGDLHKGYTF. The DNA for the CDR3 is TGTGCCAGCAGCTTAAAAGGGGATCTTCATAAGGGCTACACCTTC.